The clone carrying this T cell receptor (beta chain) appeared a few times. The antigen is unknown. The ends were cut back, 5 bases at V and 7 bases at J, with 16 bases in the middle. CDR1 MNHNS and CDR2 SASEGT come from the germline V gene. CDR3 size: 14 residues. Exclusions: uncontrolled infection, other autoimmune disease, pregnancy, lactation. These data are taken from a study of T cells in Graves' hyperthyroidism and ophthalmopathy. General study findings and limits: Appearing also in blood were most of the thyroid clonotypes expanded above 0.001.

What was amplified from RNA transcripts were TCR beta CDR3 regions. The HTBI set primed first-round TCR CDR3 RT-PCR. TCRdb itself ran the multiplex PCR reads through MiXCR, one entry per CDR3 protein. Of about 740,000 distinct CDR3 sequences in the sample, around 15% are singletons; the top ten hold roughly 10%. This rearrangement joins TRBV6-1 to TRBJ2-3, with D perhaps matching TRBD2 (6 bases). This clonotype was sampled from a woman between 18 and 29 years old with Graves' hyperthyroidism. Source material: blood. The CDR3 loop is CASSFRLGAHTQYF. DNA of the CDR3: TGTGCCAGCAGTTTTAGACTAGGCGCCCATACGCAGTATTTT.